The sequence of this TCR beta chain was determined in a study of T cell repertoires in cytomegalovirus infection. Study-wide background: An indication of both CMV infection and matching HLA type came from public TCR beta signatures. General observations from the study: Individuals carrying CMV plus the relevant HLA were identified by cumulative frequency of public TCR beta families.

Germline V gene data show CDR1 as SGHTA and CDR2 as FQGNSA. Trimming pared 5 bases from V and 4 bases from J, leaving 12 bases between. The CDR3 totals 14 residues. TCRdb called the reads again in MiXCR, with one record for every CDR3 protein. The table records roughly 80,000 distinct CDR3 sequences, under 30% of them present only once. There are many counts of this clonotype. As yet, its antigen is unknown. Sequenced material: CD8+ T cells from cultured PBMCs, taken from culture after CMV antigen stimulation. The chain joins TRBV7-2 to TRBJ2-1, with D possibly TRBD2 on 5 matching bases. This TCR was sampled from a human donor in good health (CMV status not recorded). Some clones in this sample may be carry-over from other donors' samples. In DNA form, the CDR3 reads TGTGCCAGCAGCCCCACCACTAGTTACAATGAGCAGTTCTTC. Encoded protein: CASSPTTSYNEQFF.